This T cell receptor beta chain was obtained from a study of T-cell memory formation after mild COVID-19. Findings and caveats of the study: Those CD4+ clones that contracted were mainly in CM and EM (CD8+ ones in EMRA). Nothing showed for sure that second-wave clones peaking on day 37 were SARS-CoV-2 specific.

Trimming cost V 5 bases and J 2 bases, with 12 bases left between them. Germline V gene data show CDR1 as SGHVS and CDR2 as FQNEAQ. The CDR3 spans 14 residues. This clonotype was observed at least ten times. The target antigen is unknown. TCRdb redid the calling of the 5' RACE reads with MiXCR, one entry per CDR3 protein. The table lists around 250,000 distinct CDR3 sequences, 9.4% of them singletons. The rearrangement uses TRBV7-8 and TRBJ2-5; TRBD2 is a possible D gene (6 bases). This TCR derives from a man between 18 and 29 years old who had mild COVID-19 (a few samples of this study predate the infection). Cell type and time point are not known. Sequenced: PBMCs or a T cell subset sorted from them (not recorded which). In nucleotides, the CDR3 is TGTGCCAGCAGCCCTATAGCGGATCAAGAGACCCAGTACTTC. Its translation is CASSPIADQETQYF.